These 30 T cell receptor beta chains were sequenced from one sample in a study of shared T cell receptors in the human thymus. Clones were read by immunoSEQ multiplex PCR, and TCRdb kept only the in-frame ones, dropping some. The repertoire consists of 500,000 to 550,000 clones, with approximately 78% occurring once and the leading ten covering around 0.013%. The sample also formed part of further work on human thymus T cells.

Sample: thymocytes. These receptors were collected from a boy less than two years old with a congenital heart defect.

Concerning this clone: The identical CDR3 is also encoded by other nucleotide sequences in the sample. V gene TRBV19 combines with J gene TRBJ2-7, with 11 bases identical to TRBD2. V lost 5 bases and J lost 2; bases outside the gene matches: 14. This CDR3 region has 18 residues. The V gene's germline CDR1 is LNHDA and CDR2 SQIVND (reference sequence). CDR3 nucleotide sequence: TGTGCCAGTAGTGACACGGGACTAGCGGCCAAAAAAACCTACGAGCAGTACTTC. Its protein is CASSDTGLAAKKTYEQYF.

The chain combines TRBV5-4 with TRBJ2-1; D remains unclear. Trimming left V 2 bases short and J 5 bases short, with 14 bases between. The V gene's germline CDR1 is SGHNT and CDR2 YYREEE (reference sequence). The CDR3 is 15 residues long. The CDR3 sequence: CASSFRLQSNNEQFF. CDR3 nucleotide sequence: TGTGCCAGCAGCTTCCGCCTCCAGTCGAACAATGAGCAGTTCTTC.

The chain employs TRBV4-3 and TRBJ2-1; possible D gene TRBD2, 5 bases. V lost 1 base and J lost 0, with 25 bases in between. The CDR3 extends over 21 amino acids. Germline V lookup: CDR1 LGHNA, CDR2 YSLEER. For the CDR3, the DNA is TGCGCCAGCAGCCAAGCTGGTGTCCAGGACTTCCCTGAGGGCTCCTACAATGAGCAGTTCTTC. The encoded protein is CASSQAGVQDFPEGSYNEQFF.

As concerns this clone: Its ends do not fully match the called genes, so a read error is possible. This chain joins TRBV30 and TRBJ1-1, with 10 bases aligning to TRBD1. Germline V gene data show CDR1 as GTSNPN and CDR2 as SVGIG (reference sequence). This CDR3 comprises 14 residues. CDR3 sequence: CAWSTDRGNSEAFF. The CDR3 nucleotides are TGTGCCTGGAGTACGGACAGGGGGAACTCTGAAGCTTTCTTT.

The chain is built from TRBV4-2 and TRBJ2-3; no clear D gene. Germline CDR1 is LGHNA and CDR2 is YNFKEQ. Trimming pared 0 bases from V and 0 bases from J, leaving 13 bases between. CDR3 length: 17 residues. CDR3 region: CASSQDPTDGSTDTQYF. For the CDR3, the DNA is TGTGCCAGCAGCCAAGACCCCACAGACGGCAGCACAGATACGCAGTATTTT.

V gene TRBV30 combines with J gene TRBJ2-7; unclear D gene. V was pared by 2 bases and J by 6 bases, with 8 bases between. CDR3 length: 11 residues. Looked up from germline, CDR1 is GTSNPN and CDR2 is SVGIG (reference sequence). The CDR3, as DNA: TGTGCCTGGAGTCAAAATTTCGAGCAGTACTTC. As protein: CAWSQNFEQYF.

The chain links TRBV7-2 to TRBJ2-5; 15 bases match TRBD2. This CDR3 contains 16 residues. V shed 5 bases and J 4 bases; nucleotides not matched to a gene: 5. Germline CDR1 reads SGHTA; CDR2 reads FQGNSA. CDR3 residues: CASSIPGLAGGETQYF. The CDR3 nucleotides read TGTGCCAGCAGCATTCCGGGACTAGCGGGAGGAGAGACCCAGTACTTC.

The sample holds a few counts of this clone. The J gene is TRBJ2-3, the V gene TRBV28; 8 nucleotides agree with TRBD2. The germline V gene has CDR1 MDHEN and CDR2 SYDVKM. This CDR3 is 16 amino acids long. Trimming at V came to 4 bases and at J to 5 bases, leaving 11 bases not matched to a gene. As DNA, the CDR3 is TGTGCCAGCAGTTCCTCGGGGGGGGGCCAGGTAGATACGCAGTATTTT. Translation gives CASSSSGGGQVDTQYF. Based on the CDR3 plus reference TRBV28 and TRBJ2-3, the full variable domain is DVKVTQSSRYLVKRTGEKVFLECVQDMDHENMFWYRQDPGLGLRLIYFSYDVKMKEKGDIPEGYSVSREKKERFSLILESASTNQTSMYLCASSSSGGGQVDTQYFGPGTRLTVL.

This clone was counted only a few times. This chain connects TRBV27 to TRBJ2-7; tentatively, D is TRBD2 (5 bases). V was pared by 3 bases and J by 1 base, with 13 bases between. Looked up from germline, CDR1 is MNHEY and CDR2 is SMNVEV (reference sequence). The CDR3 has 15 amino acids. The CDR3 DNA is TGTGCCAGCAGTTTGGGGAGTTACCAATCCTACGAGCAGTACTTC. Translating gives CASSLGSYQSYEQYF.

This chain connects TRBV7-2 to TRBJ1-5; possibly TRBD1 for D (5 bases). V lost 5 bases and J lost 7, with 12 bases in between. Germline V gene lookup returns CDR1 SGHTA and CDR2 FQGNSA. This CDR3 spans 13 amino acids. CDR3 sequence (DNA): TGTGCCAGCAGCGCGCAGGGCTGGCAGCCCCAGCATTTT. Translated, it gives CASSAQGWQPQHF. Full variable domain (outside the CDR3, taken from reference TRBV7-2 and TRBJ1-5): GAGVSQSPSNKVTEKGKDVELRCDPISGHTALYWYRQSLGQGLEFLIYFQGNSAPDKSGLPSDRFSAERTGGSVSTLTIQRTQQEDSAVYLCASSAQGWQPQHFGDGTRLSIL.

The J gene is TRBJ2-1, the V gene TRBV27; 8 nucleotides align to TRBD2. V trimming: 4 bases; J trimming: 7 bases; junction bases outside the gene matches: 12. This CDR3 region has 16 residues. Germline lookup yields CDR1 MNHEY and CDR2 SMNVEV (reference sequence). CDR3 bases: TGTGCCAGCAGTTCTCACGTAACGGGAGGGCCTAATGAGCAGTTCTTC. Protein: CASSSHVTGGPNEQFF.

The V gene is TRBV6-5, the J gene TRBJ2-5, with 12 bases lining up with TRBD2. CDR3 length equals 16 residues. J lost 3 bases, V lost 0 bases, and 2 bases had no gene match. The germline gives CDR1 MNHEY, CDR2 SVGAGI. The CDR3 sequence is CASSYSASGREETQYF. For the CDR3, the DNA is TGTGCCAGCAGTTACTCGGCTAGCGGGAGGGAAGAGACCCAGTACTTC.

This sequence joins TRBV12-5 and TRBJ2-7; 8 nucleotides agree with TRBD1. This CDR3 spans 15 amino acids. Germline assignment: CDR1 LGHNT and CDR2 FRNRAP. Unmatched junction bases numbered 5, after V lost 1 base and J lost 3 bases. The CDR3 DNA is TGTGCTAGTGGTTTGGACCCACAGGGGGACTACGAGCAGTACTTC. It codes for CASGLDPQGDYEQYF.

The chain carries TRBV10-3 and TRBJ2-7; 9 nucleotides line up with TRBD2. The germline CDR1 and CDR2 sequences are ENHRY and SYGVKD. V was pared by 4 bases and J by 6 bases, with 13 bases of the junction left unmatched. This CDR3 is built from 16 residues. The CDR3 DNA sequence: TGTGCCATCAGTGGCCTAGCGGGACAGCGGCTGGGCGAGCAGTACTTC. Translation: CAISGLAGQRLGEQYF.

This rearrangement joins TRBV4-1 to TRBJ1-2, with 7 bases lining up with TRBD1. CDR1 is MGHRA and CDR2 is YSYEKL in the germline V gene. The CDR3 is 14 amino acids. J lost 4 bases, V lost 6 bases, and 8 bases had no gene match. CDR3 region: CASRDRGGPYGYTF. For the CDR3, the DNA is TGCGCCAGCAGAGATCGAGGGGGCCCCTATGGCTACACCTTC.

There are a few counts of this clone. V and J are TRBV4-3 and TRBJ1-2, with 8 bases matching TRBD1. CDR1 LGHNA and CDR2 YSLEER come from the germline V gene. The CDR3 totals 15 residues. V was pared by 0 bases and J by 6 bases, with 6 bases of the junction left unmatched. The CDR3 loop is CASSQDHDRGHGYTF. CDR3 nucleotides: TGCGCCAGCAGCCAAGATCACGACAGGGGACATGGCTACACCTTC.

This clone was picked up one time. This sequence joins TRBV12-5 and TRBJ2-7, with 12 nucleotides matching TRBD2. This CDR3 region has 15 residues. Germline V CDR1 and CDR2: LGHNT, FRNRAP. The V segment lost 6 bases and the J segment 3 bases; nucleotides outside the gene matches: 6. CDR3 nucleotides: TGTGCTAGTGGACCTGGGACTAGCGGGTACTACGAGCAGTACTTC. As protein: CASGPGTSGYYEQYF.

V and J are TRBV4-1 and TRBJ2-7, with TRBD2 matching over 8 bases. The germline gives CDR1 MGHRA, CDR2 YSYEKL. The CDR3 is 14 residues long. The junction had 6 bases not matched to a gene; V was cut back by 1 base and J by 7 bases. For the CDR3, the DNA is TGCGCCAGCAGCCAAGTTCCAGCGGGAGATGAGCAGTACTTC. Translating it yields CASSQVPAGDEQYF.

The genes are TRBV27 and TRBJ2-1; D uncertain. The CDR3 consists of 16 residues. The germline CDR1 and CDR2 sequences are MNHEY and SMNVEV (reference sequence). Trimming removed 0 bases from V and 0 bases from J, with 9 bases in between. The CDR3 here is CASSLSRGFSYNEQFF. The CDR3 region has the DNA TGTGCCAGCAGTTTATCGAGAGGCTTCTCCTACAATGAGCAGTTCTTC.

This clone has only a few counts. This chain links TRBV12-5 with TRBJ2-3; 11 bases are a match to TRBD1. After removal of 0 bases from V and 0 bases from J, the junction contained 11 bases not matched to a gene. CDR3 length: 20 amino acids. In germline, CDR1 is LGHNT, CDR2 FRNRAP. The CDR3 sequence is CASGLVRGDRGSSSTDTQYF. The CDR3 DNA follows: TGTGCTAGTGGTTTGGTACGGGGGGACAGGGGGTCATCTAGCACAGATACGCAGTATTTT.

The chain combines TRBV18 with TRBJ2-1, with TRBD2 as a possible D gene (5 bases). With 4 bases removed from V and 5 bases from J, the gap between germline ends came to 18 bases. The germline CDR1 and CDR2 sequences are KGHSH and LQKENI. The CDR3 loop spans 16 amino acids. The CDR3 region has the DNA TGTGCCAGCTCACAGGTAGCGCCGGTGACCCACAATGAGCAGTTCTTC. This translates into CASSQVAPVTHNEQFF.

The J gene is TRBJ1-1, the V gene TRBV5-1; no reliable D call. V dropped 4 bases and J dropped 1 base, with 11 bases sitting between them. The CDR3 contains 14 residues. Germline CDR1 and CDR2: SGHRS and YFSETQ. For the CDR3, the DNA is TGCGCCAGCAGCATAGAGGTTCGGAACACTGAAGCTTTCTTT. Translation gives CASSIEVRNTEAFF.

This chain uses TRBV25-1 with TRBJ2-7; 10 bases align to TRBD1. The CDR3 covers 16 residues. Germline V gives CDR1 MGHDK, CDR2 SYGVNS. J was trimmed by 2 bases and V by 1 base; bases with no gene match: 5. CDR3 amino acids: CASSEFGTGAPYEQYF. CDR3 DNA sequence: TGTGCCAGCAGTGAATTCGGGACAGGGGCTCCCTACGAGCAGTACTTC.

The chain's CDR3 is CASSPGRNTEAFF. For the CDR3, the DNA is TGTGCCAGCTCACCAGGGAGGAACACTGAAGCTTTCTTT. The chain combines TRBV18 with TRBJ1-1, with D uncertain. The CDR3 has 13 residues. Per germline, CDR1 KGHSH and CDR2 LQKENI. The V and J ends lost 2 bases and 1 base respectively, with 5 bases between them.

The chain recombines TRBV5-1 with TRBJ1-1; a possible D gene is TRBD1 (6 bases). Germline lookup yields CDR1 SGHRS and CDR2 YFSETQ. CDR3 length equals 18 residues. V lost 4 bases and J lost 6, with 28 bases in between. CDR3 DNA: TGCGCCAGCAGCGGCCTAAGGACAGCCCTCTGGGTATTCCCTGAAGCTTTCTTT. Translation gives CASSGLRTALWVFPEAFF. Variable domain in full (rest from reference TRBV5-1 and TRBJ1-1): KAGVTQTPRYLIKTRGQQVTLSCSPISGHRSVSWYQQTPGQGLQFLFEYFSETQRNKGNFPGRFSGRQFSNSRSEMNVSTLELGDSALYLCASSGLRTALWVFPEAFFGQGTRLTVV.

The V call is TRBV14, the J call TRBJ1-5, with a tentative D call TRBD1 (5 bases). V dropped 3 bases and J dropped 5 bases, with 8 bases sitting between them. The CDR3 runs to 13 residues. Germline CDR1 is SGHDN and CDR2 is FVKESK. CDR3 DNA: TGTGCCAGCAGCCACAGGGAGGATCAGCCCCAGCATTTT. Protein: CASSHREDQPQHF.

This chain joins TRBV7-9 and TRBJ1-3; 8 bases are a match to TRBD1. Germline V gene lookup returns CDR1 SEHNR and CDR2 FQNEAQ (reference sequence). The CDR3 length is 16 residues. The ends lost 7 bases at V and 4 bases at J; junction bases unmatched: 12. For the CDR3, the DNA is TGTGCCAGCATCATCGGCGGCAGGGGGCAAGGAAACACCATATATTTT. Amino acid sequence: CASIIGGRGQGNTIYF.

The chain has TRBV5-1 and TRBJ2-1, with 12 bases lining up with TRBD2. The germline CDR1 and CDR2 sequences are SGHRS and YFSETQ. V lost 0 bases, J lost 6 bases, and 4 bases stayed unmatched. This CDR3 contains 16 residues. The CDR3 region has the DNA TGCGCCAGCAGCTTGGCTGGGACTAGCGGGCCCAATGAGCAGTTCTTC. This encodes CASSLAGTSGPNEQFF.

V gene TRBV11-1 combines with J gene TRBJ2-1; 9 nucleotides line up with TRBD2. In germline, CDR1 is SGHAT, CDR2 FQDESV (reference sequence). The CDR3 length is 16 residues. Losses at the gene ends were 3 bases for V and 7 bases for J; bases not matched to a gene: 10. CDR3 nucleotide sequence: TGTGCCAGCAGCTTGGCGGGAGGGCGTTGGGGTAATGAGCAGTTCTTC. Translated: CASSLAGGRWGNEQFF.

This rearrangement joins TRBV27 to TRBJ2-5; TRBD2 matches 9 bases. The CDR3 totals 16 residues. V shed 5 bases and J 5 bases; nucleotides not matched to a gene: 12. From germline, CDR1 is MNHEY and CDR2 SMNVEV (reference sequence). The CDR3 sequence is CASSPRAGGIRETQYF. The DNA of the CDR3 is TGTGCCAGCAGTCCCCGGGCGGGAGGGATCCGGGAGACCCAGTACTTC.